Each of the 28 T cell receptor beta chains below was sequenced from the same sample in a study of cytomegalovirus exposure and HLA in healthy donors. The PCR ran on 60 Vbeta and 13 Jbeta primers. The assay was immunoSEQ multiplex PCR, and TCRdb's table has in-frame clones only and misses some. The table lists about 180,000 clones, 70% to 85% of them singletons. The source material was PBMCs. The receptor source for this set is a woman aged 55-75 years in good health and CMV-seropositive.

Worth noting for this clone: The junction shows a germline mismatch at one end, possibly a read error. The chain couples TRBV6-5 to TRBJ2-4, with a tentative D call TRBD1 (6 bases). The V gene's germline CDR1 is MNHEY and CDR2 SVGAGI. The CDR3 extends over 14 amino acids. The CDR3 bases are TGTGCCAGCAGTACAGGGTTAAGCAAAAACAGTCAGTACTTC. Translating gives CASSTGLSKNSQYF.

The rearrangement uses TRBV23-1 and TRBJ2-7; 11 bases map to TRBD2. Being an ORF, TRBV23-1 has a function that is uncertain. V shed 6 bases, J shed 5 bases, and the junction held 12 bases outside the gene matches. This CDR3 spans 16 amino acids. CDR3 sequence reads: CASRTLAGGPFDEQYF. The DNA of the CDR3 is TGCGCCAGCAGGACCTTAGCGGGGGGGCCTTTCGACGAGCAGTACTTC.

The chain carries TRBV29-1 and TRBJ2-2; a weak D match, TRBD1 (5 bases). This CDR3 is 13 amino acids long. CDR1 and CDR2 from the germline V gene are SQVTM and ANQGSEA. V was trimmed by 5 bases and J by 2 bases, leaving 9 bases between them. CDR3 sequence (DNA): TGCAGCGTTAAGGGGATTAACACCGGGGAGCTGTTTTTT. This translates into CSVKGINTGELFF.

The J gene is TRBJ1-6, the V gene TRBV7-6; 12 bases fit TRBD1. The length of the CDR3 is 17 residues. Germline-derived CDR1 and CDR2 are SGHVS and FNYEAQ. V trimming: 1 base; J trimming: 10 bases; junction bases outside the gene matches: 8. CDR3 sequence (DNA): TGTGCCAGCAGCTTAGGGGACAGGGGGCTAACGGGCTCACCCCTCCACTTT. Protein product: CASSLGDRGLTGSPLHF.

V usage is TRBV11-2 and J usage is TRBJ2-1; possibly TRBD1 for D (6 bases). This CDR3 is 15 amino acids long. Germline lookup yields CDR1 SGHAT and CDR2 FQNNGV. V was cut by 5 bases and J by 0 bases, with 11 bases left in between. The CDR3 here is CASSLGQNSYNEQFF. The CDR3 DNA is TGTGCCAGCAGCCTCGGACAGAACTCCTACAATGAGCAGTTCTTC.

This chain joins TRBV7-6 and TRBJ2-2, with 10 nucleotides matching TRBD1. Unmatched junction bases numbered 5, after V lost 5 bases and J lost 2 bases. Germline CDR1 SGHVS, CDR2 FNYEAQ. This CDR3 comprises 16 residues. The CDR3 region has the DNA TGTGCCAGCAGCCCCAGACAGGGGGCTAACACCGGGGAGCTGTTTTTT. As protein: CASSPRQGANTGELFF.

This clone occurred a few times. The chain carries TRBV27 and TRBJ2-5; the match to TRBD1 covers 8 bases. Germline loops: CDR1 MNHEY, CDR2 SMNVEV (reference sequence). This CDR3 is built from 12 residues. Trimming removed 6 bases from V and 5 bases from J; junction bases left unmatched: 2. The CDR3 DNA reads as TGTGCCAGCAGCCGGGACAGGGAGACCCAGTACTTC. Translated, it gives CASSRDRETQYF.

The chain combines TRBV6-5 with TRBJ2-2; the match to TRBD1 covers 9 bases. J was trimmed by 4 bases and V by 7 bases; bases with no gene match: 4. Germline-derived CDR1 and CDR2 are MNHEY and SVGAGI. The CDR3 length is 14 residues. CDR3 loop: CASTRDRATGELFF. DNA for the CDR3: TGTGCCAGCACCAGGGACAGGGCCACCGGGGAGCTGTTTTTT.

The chain has TRBV6-5 and TRBJ1-1, with 9 positions matching TRBD1. The CDR3 has 13 amino acids. Germline V CDR1 and CDR2: MNHEY, SVGAGI. J gave up 11 bases and V 0 bases, and 4 bases lay outside the gene matches. CDR3 sequence: CASSYSDRGGAFF. CDR3 in DNA: TGTGCCAGCAGTTACTCGGACAGGGGTGGTGCTTTCTTT.

The chain uses TRBV11-1 and TRBJ2-3; 12 nucleotides align to TRBD2. The CDR3 runs to 16 residues. V dropped 4 bases and J dropped 3; count of bases not matched to a gene: 5. Germline CDR1 is SGHAT and CDR2 is FQDESV (reference sequence). In DNA, the CDR3 is TGTGCCAGCAGCTCACCTAGCGGGGGGGCAACAGATACGCAGTATTTT. This sequence encodes CASSSPSGGATDTQYF.

There are a few counts of this clone. This rearrangement joins TRBV19 to TRBJ1-6; D is perhaps TRBD1 (6 bases). Trimming took off 7 bases at V and 6 bases at J, with 16 bases between the two ends. This CDR3 is 15 amino acids long. Germline CDR1 is LNHDA and CDR2 is SQIVND (reference sequence). CDR3 amino acids: CASTPGRGANSPLHF. CDR3 nucleotides: TGTGCCAGTACCCCCGGGAGGGGGGCTAATTCACCCCTCCACTTT.

The V and J genes are TRBV18 and TRBJ2-1; TRBD1 is a possible D gene (6 bases). The CDR3 loop spans 14 amino acids. The germline gives CDR1 KGHSH, CDR2 LQKENI. V lost 4 bases and J lost 4, with 11 bases in between. The CDR3 DNA sequence: TGTGCCAGCTCACTAGATCAGGGGTACAATGAGCAGTTCTTC. Amino acids: CASSLDQGYNEQFF.

Here the CDR3 reads CASSFSPTGISQPQHF. The DNA of the CDR3 is TGTGCCAGCAGCTTCTCGCCTACAGGGATTTCTCAGCCCCAGCATTTT. This sequence joins TRBV7-2 and TRBJ1-5, with TRBD1 as a possible D gene (6 bases). V was cut by 3 bases and J by 6 bases, with 18 bases left in between. The CDR3 is made up of 16 amino acids. Germline V CDR1 and CDR2: SGHTA, FQGNSA.

V is TRBV9 and J is TRBJ2-1, with 7 bases that match TRBD2. The germline V gene encodes CDR1 SGDLS and CDR2 YYNGEE. The junction had 3 bases not matched to a gene; V was cut back by 3 bases and J by 0 bases. The CDR3 loop spans 15 amino acids. This CDR3 reads CASSASGSSYNEQFF. DNA for the CDR3: TGTGCCAGCAGCGCTAGCGGCAGCTCCTACAATGAGCAGTTCTTC.

This clone was detected only a few times. V and J are TRBV19 and TRBJ1-2, with 9 bases matching TRBD1. Germline CDR1 reads LNHDA; CDR2 reads SQIVND (reference sequence). After removal of 5 bases from V and 4 bases from J, the junction contained 5 bases not matched to a gene. The CDR3 is 14 residues long. The CDR3 nucleotides are TGTGCCAGTAGTTCGGGGACAGGGTTCTATGGCTACACCTTC. Its translation is CASSSGTGFYGYTF.

The chain links TRBV19 to TRBJ2-5, with 8 nucleotides matching TRBD1. Per germline, CDR1 LNHDA and CDR2 SQIVND (reference sequence). The CDR3 is 13 residues long. V lost 5 bases, J lost 5 bases, and 4 bases stayed unmatched. The CDR3 spells CASSPRTGETQYF. The CDR3 coding sequence is TGTGCCAGTAGTCCCAGGACAGGGGAGACCCAGTACTTC.

The chain links TRBV11-2 to TRBJ1-6; D is unclear. V was pared by 3 bases and J by 2 bases, with 14 bases between. The length of the CDR3 is 17 residues. Germline V CDR1 and CDR2: SGHAT, FQNNGV. This CDR3 reads CASSLSLAITYNSPLHF. The CDR3 DNA follows: TGTGCCAGCAGCTTGTCCTTAGCCATTACCTATAATTCACCCCTCCACTTT.

This CDR3 is CASTTGLAGGKQETQYF. For the CDR3, the DNA is TGCGCCAGCACCACGGGACTAGCGGGGGGTAAACAAGAGACCCAGTACTTC. The V and J genes are TRBV5-1 and TRBJ2-5, with 15 bases matching TRBD2. V dropped 6 bases and J dropped 2; count of bases not matched to a gene: 8. Germline lookup yields CDR1 SGHRS and CDR2 YFSETQ. The CDR3 has 17 amino acids.

The chain is built from TRBV11-2 and TRBJ1-6, with 7 nucleotides matching TRBD1. The CDR3 consists of 14 residues. From germline, CDR1 is SGHAT and CDR2 FQNNGV. V was clipped by 5 bases and J by 10 bases; unmatched bases: 8. CDR3 sequence reads: CASSDTGVRSPLHF. The CDR3 coding sequence is TGTGCCAGCAGCGATACAGGGGTAAGATCACCCCTCCACTTT. The full variable domain, with the rest looked up from reference TRBV11-2 and TRBJ1-6, is EAGVAQSPRYKIIEKRQSVAFWCNPISGHATLYWYQQILGQGPKLLIQFQNNGVVDDSQLPKDRFSAERLKGVDSTLKIQPAKLEDSAVYLCASSDTGVRSPLHFGNGTRLTVT.

The chain has TRBV19 and TRBJ1-2; D possibly corresponds to TRBD1 (5 bases). Germline loops: CDR1 LNHDA, CDR2 SQIVND (reference sequence). Trimming stripped 6 bases from V and 6 bases from J, with 8 bases between. This CDR3 has 11 residues. CDR3 coding DNA: TGTGCCAGTAGACAGGAGCATGGCTACACCTTC. This translates into CASRQEHGYTF.

In this sample, this clone turned up a few times. This chain joins TRBV4-2 and TRBJ1-5, with 10 bases lining up with TRBD1. J lost 6 bases, V lost 4 bases, and 6 bases had no gene match. CDR3 length equals 15 residues. Germline V lookup: CDR1 LGHNA, CDR2 YNFKEQ. The CDR3 DNA reads as TGTGCCAGCAGCCTGGACAGGGGGGAAGCTCAGCCCCAGCATTTT. Its protein is CASSLDRGEAQPQHF.

The J gene is TRBJ1-4, the V gene TRBV29-1; D gene uncertain. Germline V gene sequence: CDR1 SQVTM, CDR2 ANQGSEA. The CDR3 is 15 amino acids. V lost 6 bases to trimming and J lost 0 bases, with 14 bases between them. The CDR3 DNA sequence: TGCAGCGTGACTCTGGACTCTGCAACTAATGAAAAACTGTTTTTT. It specifies CSVTLDSATNEKLFF.

The chain uses TRBV4-1 and TRBJ1-2, with unresolved D. CDR3 length: 15 residues. Germline loops: CDR1 MGHRA, CDR2 YSYEKL. The V gene lost 1 base and the J gene lost 0 bases, with 9 bases spanning the gap. The CDR3 DNA reads as TGCGCCAGCAGCCAAGGTGACAAGTCTAACTATGGCTACACCTTC. It codes for CASSQGDKSNYGYTF.

The chain has TRBV18 and TRBJ2-5; no clear D gene. Looked up from germline, CDR1 is KGHSH and CDR2 is LQKENI. The V and J ends lost 3 bases and 5 bases respectively, with 10 bases between them. CDR3 length: 13 residues. The DNA for the CDR3 is TGTGCCAGCTCACCTGAACGCGTTGAGACCCAGTACTTC. It codes for CASSPERVETQYF.

The chain couples TRBV5-6 to TRBJ2-5; 7 bases align to TRBD1. The germline CDR1 and CDR2 sequences are SGHDT and YYEEEE. Trimming took 4 bases from V and 2 from J; bases not matched to a gene: 5. The CDR3 runs 14 residues. CDR3 DNA sequence: TGTGCCAGCAGCGGCCGGGACAGACAAGAGACCCAGTACTTC. Translation: CASSGRDRQETQYF. The whole variable domain, remainder taken from reference TRBV5-6 and TRBJ2-5, is DAGVTQSPTHLIKTRGQQVTLRCSPKSGHDTVSWYQQALGQGPQFIFQYYEEEERQRGNFPDRFSGHQFPNYSSELNVNALLLGDSALYLCASSGRDRQETQYFGPGTRLLVL.

This sequence joins TRBV10-3 and TRBJ1-1, with D unclear. In germline, CDR1 is ENHRY, CDR2 SYGVKD. The V and J ends lost 2 bases and 1 base respectively, with 8 bases between them. The CDR3 covers 14 residues. The CDR3: CAISEMAGNTEAFF. As DNA, the CDR3 is TGTGCCATCAGTGAGATGGCGGGGAACACTGAAGCTTTCTTT.

This clone showed up just once. At one end the junction does not follow the germline gene, possibly because of a read error. This rearrangement joins TRBV30 to TRBJ1-5; 7 nucleotides match TRBD1. Per germline, CDR1 GTSNPN and CDR2 SVGIG (reference sequence). The CDR3 is 13 residues long. CDR3 amino acids: CAWSRDSSQPQHF. The CDR3, as DNA: TGTGCCTGGAGTCGGGACAGCAGTCAGCCCCAGCATTTT.

This rearrangement joins TRBV10-3 to TRBJ2-2; the D gene is possibly TRBD1 (6 bases). The V end was cut by 10 bases, the J end by 5 bases, with 17 bases between. The germline V gene has CDR1 ENHRY and CDR2 SYGVKD. This CDR3 has 14 residues. The CDR3 reads CATRQVFGTGELFF. The CDR3 DNA is TGTGCCACCCGACAGGTGTTCGGTACCGGGGAGCTGTTTTTT.